This T cell receptor (beta chain) was retrieved from a study of OX40 agonist ivuxolimab in advanced cancers. Study-level background: A partial response was reached by three patients: one with hepatocellular carcinoma and two with cutaneous melanoma.

This CDR3 is 16 amino acids long. V was shortened by 2 bases and J by 2 bases, with 13 bases between the two germline ends. The germline gives CDR1 KGHSH, CDR2 LQKENI. Assay used: immunoSEQ multiplex PCR; TCRdb lists only in-frame clones, some missing. This repertoire shows tens of thousands of clones, around nine tenths found once; its top ten account for around 0.44%. This chain uses TRBV18 with TRBJ2-1; D might be TRBD2 (5 bases). Sequenced here: CD4+ or CD8+ T cells sorted from blood, sampled in a trial of the OX40 agonist ivuxolimab. The source of this sequence is an adult with an advanced solid tumor such as melanoma, head and neck, liver or kidney cancer. The CDR3 is CASSPRDGSPYNEQFF. The DNA for the CDR3 is TGTGCCAGCTCACCAAGGGATGGGAGCCCCTACAATGAGCAGTTCTTC.